This is a list of T cell receptor beta chains from one sample in a study of blood T cell repertoires in COVID-19. The assay was immunoSEQ multiplex PCR, and TCRdb's table has in-frame clones only and misses some. There are approximately 500,000 clones in the sample; approximately 83% occur only once, and 3% to 4% lies in the top ten. The sequencing sample was made of peripheral blood. Source of these receptors: a human donor in a cohort sampled during active COVID-19. The CDR3 runs from the conserved cysteine through the conserved F or W. The order of the fields is V gene, J gene, CDR3 protein.

v_gene: TRBV9; j_gene: TRBJ2-7; CDR3aa: CASSGGLAGGIYEQYF
v_gene: TRBV19; j_gene: TRBJ1-5; CDR3aa: CASSKTRDGNQPQHF
v_gene: TRBV7-6; j_gene: TRBJ2-7; CDR3aa: CASSQPPGQEYF
v_gene: TRBV28; j_gene: TRBJ2-3; CDR3aa: CASGTSGSGFADTQYF
v_gene: TRBV6-2/TRBV6-3; j_gene: TRBJ1-2; CDR3aa: CASSYPKKQGAGSYGYTF
v_gene: TRBV25-1; j_gene: TRBJ1-4; CDR3aa: CASSETESQGLGKLFF
v_gene: TRBV19; j_gene: TRBJ1-2; CDR3aa: CASSIQGVTQGYTF
v_gene: TRBV28; j_gene: TRBJ2-5; CDR3aa: CASSSIQSAEETQYF
v_gene: TRBV5-1; j_gene: TRBJ1-5; CDR3aa: CASSLQGVLGQPQHF
v_gene: TRBV25-1; j_gene: TRBJ1-2; CDR3aa: CASSEDWDGYTF
v_gene: TRBV24-1; j_gene: TRBJ2-5; CDR3aa: CATSDLGGTAQETQYF
v_gene: TRBV5-4; j_gene: TRBJ2-1; CDR3aa: CASSDHRDRGANEQFF
v_gene: TRBV30; j_gene: TRBJ2-1; CDR3aa: CAWSNDRAYNEQFF
v_gene: TRBV28; j_gene: TRBJ1-1; CDR3aa: CASIIRGPRTEAFF
v_gene: TRBV29-1; j_gene: TRBJ2-2; CDR3aa: CSVGLLQGGTGELFF
v_gene: TRBV13; j_gene: TRBJ1-1; CDR3aa: CASADRNTEAFF
v_gene: TRBV6-1; j_gene: TRBJ1-5; CDR3aa: CASSEDRGGPQPQHF
v_gene: TRBV11-2; j_gene: TRBJ1-5; CDR3aa: CASSLEGVQPQHF
v_gene: TRBV27; j_gene: TRBJ2-1; CDR3aa: CASSFDSGSIHNEQFF
v_gene: TRBV5-5; j_gene: TRBJ2-7; CDR3aa: CASSLMGQNYEQYF
v_gene: TRBV19; j_gene: TRBJ2-7; CDR3aa: CASTHRLEFKSYEQYF
v_gene: TRBV7-2; j_gene: TRBJ2-5; CDR3aa: CASSLTYRPETQYF